The T cell receptor (beta chain) described here comes from a study of CD8+ T cells in alopecia areata. Study details: Severity in treated patients was scored by percentage of scalp area affected. Study-wide findings and caveats: Because one nonresponder was included, the link of baseline CD8+ expansion to response is considered uncertain. For patients receiving tofacitinib, scalp clonality and expanded CD8+ clones among the top 100 significantly decreased.

Treatment reported: oral pan-JAK inhibitor, 5-10 mg twice daily. Trimming took 6 bases from V and 4 from J; bases not matched to a gene: 3. CDR1 is SQVTM, CDR2 ANQGSEA, per germline. The CDR3 runs to 11 residues. This clone was seen a single time. Its antigen is undetermined. cDNA serving as the sequencing template came from extracted, reverse transcribed RNA. Data came from immunoSEQ multiplex PCR; TCRdb stores just in-frame clones and leaves some out. This table has some 110,000 clones, about 60% appearing once. The source of this sequence is a human donor with alopecia areata. The chain has TRBV29-1 and TRBJ2-7; 7 nucleotides match TRBD1. Sample: CD8+ T cells sorted from blood, taken at week 24, from a patient treated with tofacitinib. The CDR3 here is CSVLTGYEQYF. In DNA form, the CDR3 reads TGCAGCGTCCTGACAGGGTACGAGCAGTACTTC.